This TCR beta chain originates from a study of CD8 T cell repertoires and HIV-1 epitope variants. Trimming cost V 4 bases and J 4 bases, with 14 bases left between them. Germline V gene sequence: CDR1 SGHDN, CDR2 FVKESK. The CDR3 loop spans 14 amino acids. To note about this clone: What it recognizes is unknown.

Here immunoSEQ multiplex PCR was the method, and the copy in TCRdb shows in-frame clones only, minus some. Here the sample spans 5,800 or so clones, 50% to 80% being singletons. The sequencing input was cultured CD8+ T cells derived from PBMCs. This receptor was obtained from a male donor with HIV. This chain uses TRBV14 with TRBJ2-7; no clear D gene. CDR3 in amino acids: CASSLGQSGYEQYF. The DNA for the CDR3 is TGTGCCAGCAGCCTCGGTCAGTCTGGGTACGAGCAGTACTTC.